A single sample gave rise to the 27 T cell receptor beta chains below, sequenced in a study of beta chain features in type 1 diabetes. Expressed TCRB transcripts were sequenced because the isolated RNA had all been reverse transcribed beforehand. The data were produced by immunoSEQ multiplex PCR, yet TCRdb's version contains in-frame clones alone and is incomplete. The sample has about 350,000 clones; 15% to 20% are singletons. The sample consisted of naive CD4+ T cells from blood. The receptors derive from a woman between 18 and 29 years old in good health.

This CDR3 reads CATSRDRGLGETQYF. The CDR3 nucleotides are TGTGCCACCAGCAGAGATAGAGGCCTCGGAGAGACCCAGTACTTC. The chain is built from TRBV15 and TRBJ2-5; D remains unclear. In germline, CDR1 is LNHNV, CDR2 YYDKDF (reference sequence). CDR3 length: 15 amino acids. V lost 0 bases, J lost 4 bases, and 12 bases lay in between.

The sample holds a few counts of this clone. The chain couples TRBV4-1 to TRBJ2-7; TRBD1 matches 7 bases. CDR1 MGHRA and CDR2 YSYEKL come from the germline V gene. CDR3 size: 14 residues. V shed 4 bases and J 6 bases; nucleotides not matched to a gene: 9. The CDR3 protein is CASSLAGTESEQYF. The CDR3 DNA is TGCGCCAGCAGCCTCGCCGGGACAGAATCCGAGCAGTACTTC.

This sequence joins TRBV5-6 and TRBJ1-1, with D possibly being TRBD1 (6 bases). Germline V gives CDR1 SGHDT, CDR2 YYEEEE. This CDR3 region has 14 residues. V shed 5 bases and J shed 7 bases, with 18 bases lying between them. CDR3 in DNA: TGTGCCAGCAGTCCCCTGGGGGGGCTCGGTGAAGCTTTCTTT. Translating gives CASSPLGGLGEAFF.

The chain combines TRBV7-2 with TRBJ2-7; TRBD2 aligns across 7 bases. CDR1 is SGHTA and CDR2 is FQGNSA in the germline V gene. The V and J ends lost 2 bases and 4 bases, in that order; junction bases with no gene match: 5. CDR3 length: 14 amino acids. The CDR3 sequence is CASSLSSREYEQYF. CDR3 sequence (DNA): TGTGCCAGCAGCTTAAGTTCGCGGGAGTACGAGCAGTACTTC. Variable domain in full (rest from reference TRBV7-2 and TRBJ2-7): GAGVSQSPSNKVTEKGKDVELRCDPISGHTALYWYRQSLGQGLEFLIYFQGNSAPDKSGLPSDRFSAERTGGSVSTLTIQRTQQEDSAVYLCASSLSSREYEQYFGPGTRLTVT.

The J gene is TRBJ2-3, the V gene TRBV7-9; 12 positions match TRBD1. There are 15 residues in the CDR3. Germline V gene sequence: CDR1 SEHNR, CDR2 FQNEAQ (reference sequence). The V gene end was trimmed by 6 bases and the J gene end by 4 bases; junction bases not matched to a gene: 5. CDR3 sequence: CASRLGQGASDTQYF. The CDR3 DNA sequence: TGTGCCAGCAGGCTGGGACAGGGGGCGTCAGATACGCAGTATTTT. The full variable domain, with the rest looked up from reference TRBV7-9 and TRBJ2-3, is DTGVSQNPRHKITKRGQNVTFRCDPISEHNRLYWYRQTLGQGPEFLTYFQNEAQLEKSRLLSDRFSAERPKGSFSTLEIQRTEQGDSAMYLCASRLGQGASDTQYFGPGTRLTVL.

This CDR3 reads CASSIDTYGYTF. The CDR3 DNA follows: TGCGCCAGCAGCATTGACACGTATGGCTACACCTTC. V and J are TRBV5-1 and TRBJ1-2, with D unresolved. V lost 4 bases to trimming and J lost 5 bases, with 9 bases between them. The CDR3 sequence is 12 residues long. Germline V gene sequence: CDR1 SGHRS, CDR2 YFSETQ.

Only a few counts were recorded for this clone. This chain connects TRBV4-3 to TRBJ2-3; TRBD2 is a possible D gene (5 bases). The V and J ends lost 0 bases and 3 bases respectively, with 7 bases between them. The CDR3 contains 14 residues. Germline V CDR1 and CDR2: LGHNA, YSLEER. The CDR3 coding sequence is TGCGCCAGCAGCCAAGATCGGGAAACAGATACGCAGTATTTT. It is translated as CASSQDRETDTQYF.

V gene TRBV7-2 combines with J gene TRBJ1-2, with D perhaps matching TRBD1 (6 bases). The V gene lost 2 bases and the J gene lost 7 bases, with 8 bases spanning the gap. The CDR3 has 12 amino acids. Germline CDR1 and CDR2: SGHTA and FQGNSA. The CDR3 DNA sequence: TGTGCCAGCAGCTTAACAGGGATTGGCTACACCTTC. Translated, it gives CASSLTGIGYTF.

This clone was counted between two and nine times. The CDR3 reads CASSLDRGRVGYTF. DNA of the CDR3: TGTGCCAGCAGCTTAGACAGGGGGCGCGTTGGCTACACCTTC. The chain combines TRBV7-2 with TRBJ1-2, with 9 nucleotides matching TRBD1. The CDR3 runs 14 residues. V was pared by 1 base and J by 7 bases, with 4 bases of the junction left unmatched. In germline, CDR1 is SGHTA, CDR2 FQGNSA.

The chain is built from TRBV19 and TRBJ1-2, with 8 bases lining up with TRBD1. Germline V gene sequence: CDR1 LNHDA, CDR2 SQIVND (reference sequence). The junction had 7 bases not matched to a gene; V was cut back by 5 bases and J by 5 bases. The CDR3 length is 14 residues. The CDR3 is CASSFPGGAYGYTF. CDR3 DNA sequence: TGTGCCAGTAGTTTTCCAGGGGGCGCGTATGGCTACACCTTC.

The chain is built from TRBV21-1 and TRBJ2-5; TRBD1 is taken as the D call from the table, unchecked against the DNA. TRBV21-1 is reported as a pseudogene. The CDR3 covers 13 residues. The CDR3 coding sequence is TGTGCCAGCAGCGGCAGGGACAGAGAGACCCAGTACTTC. Its translation is CASSGRDRETQYF.

This chain links TRBV7-2 with TRBJ1-2; TRBD1 matches 9 bases. CDR1 is SGHTA and CDR2 is FQGNSA in the germline V gene. V trimming: 2 bases; J trimming: 9 bases; junction bases outside the gene matches: 10. CDR3 length: 15 residues. CDR3 amino acids: CASSLLNNRGPSYTF. In DNA, the CDR3 is TGTGCCAGCAGCTTATTGAATAACAGGGGGCCTAGCTACACCTTC.

The chain recombines TRBV28 with TRBJ1-2, with D unresolved. The CDR3 contains 13 residues. Germline V lookup: CDR1 MDHEN, CDR2 SYDVKM. The germline V and J ends were trimmed by 6 bases and 0 bases, with 8 bases remaining between them. This CDR3 reads CASSLIANYGYTF. The DNA for the CDR3 is TGTGCCAGCAGCCTAATAGCTAACTATGGCTACACCTTC.

This clone has a handful of counts. The genes are TRBV30 and TRBJ1-4, with D unclear. V was pared by 4 bases and J by 10 bases, with 13 bases between. CDR1 and CDR2 from the germline V gene are GTSNPN and SVGIG (reference sequence). CDR3 length: 12 residues. The CDR3 DNA is TGTGCCTGGAATCCCGGCGAGGGAAAACTGTTTTTT. Its translation: CAWNPGEGKLFF.

The rearrangement links TRBV10-3 to TRBJ2-1, with 11 nucleotides matching TRBD2. Trimming at V came to 10 bases and at J to 4 bases, leaving 9 bases not matched to a gene. Germline V gene lookup returns CDR1 ENHRY and CDR2 SYGVKD. The CDR3 is 15 residues long. CDR3: CATTVGTSGYNEQFF. For the CDR3, the DNA is TGTGCCACAACTGTTGGGACTAGCGGATACAATGAGCAGTTCTTC.

A word on this clone: This sample includes further DNA sequences coding for the same CDR3. This chain links TRBV30 with TRBJ2-3, with D possibly matching TRBD2 (5 bases). Germline CDR1 and CDR2: GTSNPN and SVGIG (reference sequence). The V end lost 1 base, the J end lost 3 bases, and 5 bases lay between the germline ends. The CDR3 length is 12 residues. The CDR3 sequence is CAWSGGTDTQYF. The DNA of the CDR3 is TGTGCCTGGAGTGGCGGGACAGATACGCAGTATTTT.

The J gene is TRBJ2-7, the V gene TRBV7-9, with a tentative D call TRBD2 (5 bases). V gave up 5 bases and J gave up 1 base, with 15 bases separating them. The CDR3 covers 15 residues. Germline CDR1 and CDR2: SEHNR and FQNEAQ (reference sequence). DNA of the CDR3: TGTGCCAGCAGCCCGAGGACTCTGAGGTCCTACGAGCAGTACTTC. Its protein is CASSPRTLRSYEQYF.

This clone was counted between two and nine times. The V call is TRBV2, the J call TRBJ1-5, with TRBD1 as a possible D gene (6 bases). The length of the CDR3 is 13 residues. The germline V and J ends were trimmed by 6 bases and 6 bases, with 12 bases remaining between them. The germline V gene encodes CDR1 SNHLY and CDR2 FYNNEI. In DNA form, the CDR3 reads TGTGCCAGCAGGGCTACAGGGCTTCAGCCCCAGCATTTT. This sequence encodes CASRATGLQPQHF.

V and J are TRBV28 and TRBJ2-7; 7 bases line up with TRBD1. There are 14 residues in the CDR3. Trimming cost V 6 bases and J 2 bases; bases outside gene matches: 7. Looked up from germline, CDR1 is MDHEN and CDR2 is SYDVKM. CDR3 amino acids: CASSPDRVPYEQYF. The CDR3 bases are TGTGCCAGCAGCCCTGACAGGGTCCCCTACGAGCAGTACTTC.

This clone was found a few times. The J gene is TRBJ1-6, the V gene TRBV6-6; D is ambiguous. V was clipped by 5 bases and J by 4 bases, with 9 bases between them. Looked up from germline, CDR1 is MNHNY and CDR2 is SVGAGI (reference sequence). The CDR3 runs 14 residues. Here the CDR3 reads CASSLPLYNSPLHF. CDR3 DNA: TGTGCCAGCAGTCTCCCGTTATATAATTCACCCCTCCACTTT.

V is TRBV5-1 and J is TRBJ2-1; 7 bases agree with TRBD1. Germline CDR1 reads SGHRS; CDR2 reads YFSETQ. The CDR3 extends over 13 amino acids. V trimming: 3 bases; J trimming: 7 bases; junction bases outside the gene matches: 4. CDR3 in amino acids: CASSSTGLNEQFF. For the CDR3, the DNA is TGCGCCAGCAGCTCGACAGGGCTGAATGAGCAGTTCTTC.

This chain connects TRBV23-1 to TRBJ1-4; 11 bases align to TRBD1. TRBV23-1 is an ORF; its function is uncertain. V was pared by 7 bases and J by 6 bases, with 4 bases of the junction left unmatched. This CDR3 has 14 amino acids. The CDR3 here is CASNWTGGDEKLFF. As DNA, the CDR3 is TGCGCCAGCAACTGGACAGGGGGCGATGAAAAACTGTTTTTT.

This clone has more than one count but fewer than ten. The chain carries TRBV10-2 and TRBJ1-1, with TRBD1 matching over 9 bases. Germline values: CDR1 WSHSY, CDR2 SAAADI. Unmatched junction bases numbered 12, after V lost 8 bases and J lost 5 bases. The CDR3 contains 15 residues. The DNA for the CDR3 is TGCGCCAGCGGGGCGATACAGGGGGCAAGAACTGAAGCTTTCTTT. Protein: CASGAIQGARTEAFF.

This clone was recorded a few times. This chain joins TRBV5-1 and TRBJ1-1; D is undetermined. V dropped 5 bases and J dropped 2 bases, with 16 bases sitting between them. The germline CDR1 and CDR2 sequences are SGHRS and YFSETQ. The CDR3 spans 15 residues. CDR3 sequence (DNA): TGCGCCAGCAGTCTCCTACACCCGGGTAACACTGAAGCTTTCTTT. It codes for CASSLLHPGNTEAFF.

V gene TRBV5-5 combines with J gene TRBJ2-1; D might be TRBD2 (6 bases). Germline CDR1 SGHKS, CDR2 YYEKEE (reference sequence). The CDR3 spans 14 residues. The V and J ends lost 1 base and 5 bases respectively, with 10 bases between them. CDR3 sequence reads: CASSLTSTDNEQFF. CDR3 nucleotide sequence: TGTGCCAGCAGCTTGACTAGCACCGACAATGAGCAGTTCTTC.

This clone was detected a few times. CDR3 loop: CASSLDRGGNEQYF. The CDR3 region has the DNA TGTGCCAGCAGCTTAGATCGGGGAGGCAACGAGCAGTACTTC. The V gene is TRBV11-2, the J gene TRBJ2-7, with D possibly matching TRBD2 (6 bases). The CDR3 totals 14 residues. Germline V CDR1 and CDR2: SGHAT, FQNNGV. V shed 0 bases and J shed 5 bases, with 11 bases lying between them.

In this sample, this clone turned up a few times. The gene calls are TRBV7-2 and TRBJ2-7, with 11 positions matching TRBD2. Germline V lookup: CDR1 SGHTA, CDR2 FQGNSA. After removal of 5 bases from V and 2 bases from J, the junction contained 5 bases not matched to a gene. The length of the CDR3 is 15 residues. The CDR3 sequence: CASSVRLAGPYEQYF. For the CDR3, the DNA is TGTGCCAGCAGCGTAAGACTAGCGGGGCCCTACGAGCAGTACTTC.